The sequence of this TCR beta chain was determined in a study of blood T cell repertoires in COVID-19. Study-wide context: PBMCs, B-cell-depleted T cells, or T cells provided the cDNA or gDNA that made up the material.

After removal of 1 base from V and 4 bases from J, the junction contained 7 bases not matched to a gene. The germline V gene has CDR1 SGHRS and CDR2 YFSETQ. This CDR3 spans 18 amino acids. Original methodology: Estimation of nucleated cell counts relied on the amplification of reference gene primers. Some clones are missing from TCRdb's copy, which holds only in-frame ones; the method was immunoSEQ multiplex PCR. Clone size and V and J calls were adopted from that table, with D and trimming inferred from the DNA. The table shows around 100,000 clones, with roughly 84% occurring only once. Sequencing input: peripheral blood. The clonotype was recovered from a man between 65 and 79 years old with active or convalescent COVID-19. The genes are TRBV5-1 and TRBJ2-3, with TRBD2 identical over 15 bases. The CDR3 protein is CASSLSRTSGGAADTQYF. CDR3 in DNA: TGCGCCAGCAGCTTGTCGAGGACTAGCGGGGGGGCGGCAGATACGCAGTATTTT.